A single sample is the source of the 25 T cell receptor beta chains below, sequenced in a study of OX40 agonist ivuxolimab in advanced cancers. The library was generated by the immunoSEQ multiplex PCR assay. TCRdb carries this immuneACCESS record with in-frame sequences only. Its versions omit some clonotypes, under half of them owing to an unresolved V gene in the studies checked, with the rest unexplained. The sample includes about 100,000 clones, with 85% to 90% observed a single time. The ten largest make up around 1.6% of the sample. The source was CD4+ or CD8+ T cells sorted from blood, collected in a trial of the OX40 agonist ivuxolimab. These receptors were obtained from an adult with an advanced solid tumor such as melanoma, head and neck, liver or kidney cancer.

The CDR3 nucleotides are TGCGCCAGAGGGAGGCAGCTATATGGCTACACCTTC. This codes for CARGRQLYGYTF. The J gene is TRBJ1-2, the V gene TRBV23-1, with D unresolved. TRBV23-1 is sorted into the ORF group, with uncertain function. This CDR3 spans 12 amino acids. Trimming left V 9 bases short and J 5 bases short, with 13 bases between.

J is TRBJ2-4 and V is TRBV5-8, with D perhaps TRBD2 (6 bases). The CDR3 is made up of 16 amino acids. Germline CDR1 and CDR2: SGHTS and YDEGEE. V was shortened by 0 bases and J by 8 bases, with 18 bases between the two germline ends. CDR3 amino acids: CASSLEAGYGMDIQYF. CDR3 coding DNA: TGTGCCAGCAGCTTGGAGGCGGGGTACGGAATGGACATTCAGTACTTC.

The genes are TRBV18 and TRBJ1-1; no reliable D call. The CDR3 covers 12 residues. From germline, CDR1 is KGHSH and CDR2 LQKENI. V dropped 6 bases and J dropped 5 bases, with 10 bases sitting between them. CDR3: CASSPEVTEAFF. The DNA for the CDR3 is TGTGCCAGCTCGCCGGAAGTTACTGAAGCTTTCTTT.

The V call is TRBV11-2, the J call TRBJ2-7; 9 bases fit TRBD2. The germline V gene has CDR1 SGHAT and CDR2 FQNNGV. V trimming: 3 bases; J trimming: 7 bases; junction bases outside the gene matches: 4. This CDR3 has 13 amino acids. The CDR3 spells CASSFSGSGEQYF. CDR3 nucleotide sequence: TGTGCCAGCAGCTTTAGCGGGAGTGGAGAGCAGTACTTC.

The genes are TRBV6-6 and TRBJ2-3; D not certain. This CDR3 has 15 residues. The germline V gene encodes CDR1 MNHNY and CDR2 SVGAGI (reference sequence). V dropped 2 bases and J dropped 4 bases, with 13 bases sitting between them. This CDR3 is CASSYAGIGADTQYF. DNA of the CDR3: TGTGCCAGCAGTTACGCTGGGATAGGAGCAGATACGCAGTATTTT.

The V and J genes are TRBV5-6 and TRBJ1-1, with D possibly matching TRBD1 (5 bases). The CDR3 is made up of 14 amino acids. V lost 1 base and J 5 bases, leaving 12 bases between the germline ends. Germline CDR1 and CDR2: SGHDT and YYEEEE. DNA for the CDR3: TGTGCCAGCAGCTTGAGGGGAACAAGGACTGAAGCTTTCTTT. This codes for CASSLRGTRTEAFF.

This chain connects TRBV7-2 to TRBJ1-5; 10 nucleotides agree with TRBD1. V lost 3 bases to trimming and J lost 6 bases; unmatched junction nucleotides: 5. Germline CDR1 SGHTA, CDR2 FQGNSA. The CDR3 runs 15 residues. CDR3 bases: TGTGCCAGCAGCTTCGGGACAGGGGAGCGTCAGCCCCAGCATTTT. Amino acids: CASSFGTGERQPQHF.

Worth noting for this clone: Additional DNA sequences in this sample encode the identical CDR3. The chain combines TRBV7-9 with TRBJ1-4; tentatively, D is TRBD1 (5 bases). Germline V CDR1 and CDR2: SEHNR, FQNEAQ (reference sequence). The V and J ends lost 6 bases and 12 bases respectively, with 11 bases between them. This CDR3 comprises 11 residues. Here the CDR3 reads CASSLTVELFF. CDR3 nucleotides: TGTGCCAGCAGTCTGACAGTTGAACTGTTTTTT.

This CDR3 is CASSPMSGGSYEQYF. Written as DNA, the CDR3 is TGTGCCAGCAGCCCCATGAGCGGAGGCTCCTACGAGCAGTACTTC. The chain is built from TRBV5-4 and TRBJ2-7, with a weak D call TRBD2 (5 bases). Germline loops: CDR1 SGHNT, CDR2 YYREEE (reference sequence). V lost 4 bases, J lost 0 bases, and 14 bases lay in between. This CDR3 has 15 amino acids.

The gene calls are TRBV7-2 and TRBJ2-1; possibly TRBD2 for D (6 bases). From germline, CDR1 is SGHTA and CDR2 FQGNSA. Trimming cost V 4 bases and J 7 bases, with 20 bases left between them. This CDR3 is 16 amino acids long. As DNA, the CDR3 is TGTGCCAGCAGCTCAATTAGGTCGGGAGTCGGGAATGAGCAGTTCTTC. Translation: CASSSIRSGVGNEQFF.

This sequence joins TRBV19 and TRBJ2-2; D may match TRBD1 or TRBD2 (5 bases each). V shed 6 bases and J shed 4 bases, with 15 bases lying between them. CDR3 length equals 15 residues. Germline V lookup: CDR1 LNHDA, CDR2 SQIVND (reference sequence). CDR3 sequence (DNA): TGTGCCAGTAGGGTACCCAGGGCGGGCACCGGGGAGCTGTTTTTT. It is translated as CASRVPRAGTGELFF.

Worth noting for this clone: The same CDR3 is also encoded by other DNA sequences in this sample. The V and J genes are TRBV10-3 and TRBJ2-3; D may be TRBD2 (6 bases). Deletions cut 0 bases from V and 0 bases from J, with 7 bases between. In germline, CDR1 is ENHRY, CDR2 SYGVKD. There are 15 residues in the CDR3. Here the CDR3 DNA reads TGTGCCATCAGTGAGTCGGGGACTAGCACAGATACGCAGTATTTT. Protein product: CAISESGTSTDTQYF.

The chain joins TRBV18 to TRBJ2-1; TRBD2 aligns across 7 bases. The CDR3 loop spans 15 amino acids. Trimming at V came to 3 bases and at J to 5 bases, leaving 7 bases not matched to a gene. Germline V gene data show CDR1 as KGHSH and CDR2 as LQKENI. The CDR3 DNA reads TGTGCCAGCTCACCCACGCAGCGGGGACACAATGAGCAGTTCTTC. Protein: CASSPTQRGHNEQFF.

This clone has only one observation. The chain carries TRBV5-1 and TRBJ2-2, with TRBD2 identical over 7 bases. The CDR3 runs to 17 residues. CDR1 is SGHRS and CDR2 is YFSETQ in the germline V gene. Germline trimming cut 4 bases from V and 1 base from J; bases unmatched to any gene: 10. The CDR3 loop is CASSPTIGGLNTGELFF. Written as DNA, the CDR3 is TGCGCCAGCAGCCCGACCATCGGGGGGTTGAACACCGGGGAGCTGTTTTTT.

This clone was counted only a few times. This chain joins TRBV21-1 and TRBJ1-1; the table's D call TRBD1 went unverified against the DNA. TRBV21-1 is labeled a pseudogene. The CDR3 spans 14 residues. CDR3 bases: TGTGCCAGCAGCAAAGTGGACAGGGGTACTGAAGCTTTCTTT. This translates into CASSKVDRGTEAFF.

The rearrangement uses TRBV6-1 and TRBJ1-4; 10 bases are shared with TRBD1. The CDR3 length is 16 residues. The V and J ends lost 3 bases and 6 bases, in that order; junction bases with no gene match: 7. Germline CDR1 and CDR2: MNHNS and SASEGT. CDR3 in DNA: TGTGCCAGCAGTGAGGGACAGGGGACGCTATATGAAAAACTGTTTTTT. This encodes CASSEGQGTLYEKLFF.

The rearrangement joins TRBV7-9 to TRBJ1-1; 7 bases match TRBD1. The J segment lost 11 bases and the V segment lost 5 bases, leaving 8 bases of the junction unmatched. This CDR3 is 12 amino acids long. Germline CDR1 and CDR2: SEHNR and FQNEAQ (reference sequence). The CDR3 protein is CASSRGQEDAFF. The CDR3, as DNA: TGTGCCAGCAGCCGCGGACAGGAGGACGCTTTCTTT.

The V gene is TRBV5-6, the J gene TRBJ1-1; no definite D call. V was clipped by 1 base and J by 4 bases, with 11 bases between them. Looked up from germline, CDR1 is SGHDT and CDR2 is YYEEEE. The CDR3 runs 14 residues. In DNA form, the CDR3 reads TGTGCCAGCAGCTTGAGCCGGGCTCGCACTGAAGCTTTCTTT. Its translation is CASSLSRARTEAFF. The whole variable domain, remainder taken from reference TRBV5-6 and TRBJ1-1, is DAGVTQSPTHLIKTRGQQVTLRCSPKSGHDTVSWYQQALGQGPQFIFQYYEEEERQRGNFPDRFSGHQFPNYSSELNVNALLLGDSALYLCASSLSRARTEAFFGQGTRLTVV.

The chain has TRBV19 and TRBJ1-4; 8 bases are shared with TRBD1. Per the germline V gene, CDR1 is LNHDA and CDR2 is SQIVND (reference sequence). Germline trimming cut 2 bases from V and 7 bases from J; bases unmatched to any gene: 6. The CDR3 contains 15 residues. CDR3 sequence reads: CASSIQGARREKLFF. The CDR3, as DNA: TGTGCCAGTAGTATACAGGGGGCGCGTCGTGAAAAACTGTTTTTT.

J is TRBJ2-7 and V is TRBV11-3, with 7 bases identical to TRBD2. J lost 4 bases, V lost 0 bases, and 9 bases had no gene match. CDR3 size: 16 residues. CDR1 is SGHNT and CDR2 is YENEEA in the germline V gene. The DNA of the CDR3 is TGTGCCAGCAGCTTAGAGGTCGGGGGGTTATTATACGAGCAGTACTTC. Residues: CASSLEVGGLLYEQYF.

The rearrangement links TRBV10-3 to TRBJ2-5; TRBD1 or TRBD2 may be the D gene (5 bases each). This CDR3 region has 13 residues. The V gene lost 3 bases and the J gene lost 5 bases, with 10 bases spanning the gap. Germline CDR1 reads ENHRY; CDR2 reads SYGVKD. CDR3 nucleotides: TGTGCCATCAGTGATAGTGAGGGGGAGACCCAGTACTTC. It is translated as CAISDSEGETQYF.

This chain uses TRBV7-2 with TRBJ1-2; D perhaps matches TRBD1 (5 bases). Trimming took off 3 bases at V and 6 bases at J, with 11 bases between the two ends. Germline loops: CDR1 SGHTA, CDR2 FQGNSA. The CDR3 runs 13 residues. The CDR3 is CASSFGRADGYTF. The CDR3 bases are TGTGCCAGCAGCTTCGGCAGGGCGGATGGCTACACCTTC.

The chain recombines TRBV6-6 with TRBJ1-5; D remains unclear. Germline V gives CDR1 MNHNY, CDR2 SVGAGI (reference sequence). V lost 2 bases to trimming and J lost 0 bases, with 8 bases between them. The CDR3 covers 15 residues. CDR3 DNA sequence: TGTGCCAGCAGTTACGTGGCCAATAGCAATCAGCCCCAGCATTTT. Its protein is CASSYVANSNQPQHF.

V gene TRBV6-5 combines with J gene TRBJ2-5, with TRBD2 identical over 11 bases. This CDR3 comprises 15 residues. Per the germline V gene, CDR1 is MNHEY and CDR2 is SVGAGI. V was clipped by 3 bases and J by 3 bases; unmatched bases: 3. In nucleotides, the CDR3 is TGTGCCAGCAGTTATCCGACTAGCGGGGAAGAGACCCAGTACTTC. It yields the protein CASSYPTSGEETQYF.

V usage is TRBV30 and J usage is TRBJ1-1; D is possibly TRBD1 (6 bases). The CDR3 has 14 amino acids. The germline V gene has CDR1 GTSNPN and CDR2 SVGIG (reference sequence). The V end lost 2 bases, the J end lost 7 bases, and 17 bases lay between the germline ends. The CDR3 coding sequence is TGTGCCTGGAGTTCCTCAGGGGCATGGATTGAAGCTTTCTTT. Amino acid sequence: CAWSSSGAWIEAFF.